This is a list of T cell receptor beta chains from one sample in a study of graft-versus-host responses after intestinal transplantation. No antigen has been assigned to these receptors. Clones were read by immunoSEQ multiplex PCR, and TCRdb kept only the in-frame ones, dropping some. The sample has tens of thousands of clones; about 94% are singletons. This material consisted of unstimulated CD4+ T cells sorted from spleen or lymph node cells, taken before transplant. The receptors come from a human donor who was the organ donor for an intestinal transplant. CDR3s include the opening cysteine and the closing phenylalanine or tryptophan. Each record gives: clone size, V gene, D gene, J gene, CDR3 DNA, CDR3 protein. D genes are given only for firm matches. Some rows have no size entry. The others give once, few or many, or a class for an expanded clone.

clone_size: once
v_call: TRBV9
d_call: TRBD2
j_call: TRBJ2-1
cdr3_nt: TGTGCCAGCAGCGTAGATCCGGGGGGTGAGCAGTTCTTC
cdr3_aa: CASSVDPGGEQFF

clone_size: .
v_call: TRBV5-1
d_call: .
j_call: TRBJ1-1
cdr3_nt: TGCGCCAGCGGACTTGACAGAGGCAACACTGAAGCTTTCTTT
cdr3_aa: CASGLDRGNTEAFF

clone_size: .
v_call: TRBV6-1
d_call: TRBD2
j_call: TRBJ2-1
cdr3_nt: TGTGCCAGCAGTGAAGCGCCGCTAGCGGGAACCTACAATGAGCAGTTCTTC
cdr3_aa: CASSEAPLAGTYNEQFF

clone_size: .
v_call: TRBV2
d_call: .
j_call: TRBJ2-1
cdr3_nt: TGTGCCAGCAGTGATGGGTCCTACAATGAGCAGTTCTTC
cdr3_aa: CASSDGSYNEQFF

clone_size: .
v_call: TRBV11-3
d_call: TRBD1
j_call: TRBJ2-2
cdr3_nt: TGTGCCAGCACCAGACAGGGGGCGGCCGGGGAGCTGTTTTTT
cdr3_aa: CASTRQGAAGELFF

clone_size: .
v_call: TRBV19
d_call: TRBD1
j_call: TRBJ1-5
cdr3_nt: TGTGCCAGTAGTATAGGGACAGGTCGTCAGCCCCAGCATTTT
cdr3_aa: CASSIGTGRQPQHF

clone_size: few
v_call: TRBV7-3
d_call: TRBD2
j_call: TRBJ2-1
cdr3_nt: TGTGCCAGCAGCTTATTAGCGGGGGGGCTGAATAATGAGCAGTTCTTC
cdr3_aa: CASSLLAGGLNNEQFF

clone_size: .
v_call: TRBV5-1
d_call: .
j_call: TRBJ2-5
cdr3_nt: TGCGCCAGCAGCCGGGGACATCTCCAAGAGACCCAGTACTTC
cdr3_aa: CASSRGHLQETQYF

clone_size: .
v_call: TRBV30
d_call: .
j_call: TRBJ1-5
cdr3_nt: TGTGCCTGGGGATCCCGGGAAGATTATAGCAATCAGCCCCAGCATTTT
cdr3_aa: CAWGSREDYSNQPQHF

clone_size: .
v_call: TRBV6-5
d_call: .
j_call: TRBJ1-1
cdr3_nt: TGTGCCAGCAGTTACTCCAGGGACACTGAAGCTTTCTTT
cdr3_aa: CASSYSRDTEAFF

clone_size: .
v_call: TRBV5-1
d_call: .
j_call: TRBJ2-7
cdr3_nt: TGCGCCAGCAGCTTTGGGGCCCTAGGGAGCGAGCAGTACTTC
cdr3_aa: CASSFGALGSEQYF

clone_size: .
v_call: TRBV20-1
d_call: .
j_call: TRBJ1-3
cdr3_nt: TGCAGTGCTATGAGGACGAACACCATATATTTT
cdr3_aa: CSAMRTNTIYF

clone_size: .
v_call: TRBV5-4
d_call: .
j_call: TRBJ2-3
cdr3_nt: TGTGCCAGCAGCTTGCTGGCGGGAGATACGCAGTATTTT
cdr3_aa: CASSLLAGDTQYF

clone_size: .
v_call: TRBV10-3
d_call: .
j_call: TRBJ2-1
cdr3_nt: TGTGCCATCAAACAGGGTGGTGACAATGAGCAGTTCTTC
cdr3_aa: CAIKQGGDNEQFF

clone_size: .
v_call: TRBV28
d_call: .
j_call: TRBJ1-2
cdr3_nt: TGTGCCAGCAGTTTAGAGATGCGGATCTATGGCTACACCTTC
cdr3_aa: CASSLEMRIYGYTF

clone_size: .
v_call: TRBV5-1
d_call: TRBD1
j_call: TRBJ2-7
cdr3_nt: TGCGCCAGCAGCTTGGGACAGGGCTCCTACGAGCAGTACTTC
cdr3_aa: CASSLGQGSYEQYF

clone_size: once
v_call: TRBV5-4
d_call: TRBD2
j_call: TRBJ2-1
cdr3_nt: TGTGCCAGCAGCTTGGGCGGGACTAGCGGGGGACCATACAATGAGCAGTTCTTC
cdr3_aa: CASSLGGTSGGPYNEQFF

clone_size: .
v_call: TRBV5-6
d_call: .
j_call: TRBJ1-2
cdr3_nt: TGTGCCAGCAGGAGAGGACAGAACTATGGCTACACCTTC
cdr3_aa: CASRRGQNYGYTF

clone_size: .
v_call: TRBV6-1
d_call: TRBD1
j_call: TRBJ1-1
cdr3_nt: TGTGCCAGCAGGGGACAGGCCGCGAACACTGAAGCTTTCTTT
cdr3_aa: CASRGQAANTEAFF

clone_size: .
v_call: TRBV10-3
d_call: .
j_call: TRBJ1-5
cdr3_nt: TGTGCCATCAGTGAGGGGGGGCTGTATCAGCCCCAGCATTTT
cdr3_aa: CAISEGGLYQPQHF

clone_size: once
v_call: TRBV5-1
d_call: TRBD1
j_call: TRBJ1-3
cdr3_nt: TGCGCCAGCAGCTTGTCTGGGACAGTTGGAAACACCATATATTTT
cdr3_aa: CASSLSGTVGNTIYF

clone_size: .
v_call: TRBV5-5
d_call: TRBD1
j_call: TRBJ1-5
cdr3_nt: TGTGCCAGCAGGGCGACAGGGGGCAATCAGCCCCAGCATTTT
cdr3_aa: CASRATGGNQPQHF

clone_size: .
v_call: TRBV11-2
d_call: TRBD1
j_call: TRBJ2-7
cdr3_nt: TGTGCCAGCAGCCTCGAGGTTGGGACAGGGGGGATGTACGAGCAGTACTTC
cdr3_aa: CASSLEVGTGGMYEQYF

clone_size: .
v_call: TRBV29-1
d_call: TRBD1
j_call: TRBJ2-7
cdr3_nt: TGCAGCGTGACGGGACAGGGGGCGAGTGAGCAGTACTTC
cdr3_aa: CSVTGQGASEQYF

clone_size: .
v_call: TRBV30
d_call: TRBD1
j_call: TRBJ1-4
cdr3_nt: TGTGCCTGGAGTCAGGGGGGAGATAATGAAAAACTGTTTTTT
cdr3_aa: CAWSQGGDNEKLFF

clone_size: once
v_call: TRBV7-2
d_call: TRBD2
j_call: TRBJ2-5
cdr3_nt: TGTGCCAGCAGCTTAGTCCCCACTAGCGGGGGCCTTCTTGAGACCCAGTACTTC
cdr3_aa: CASSLVPTSGGLLETQYF

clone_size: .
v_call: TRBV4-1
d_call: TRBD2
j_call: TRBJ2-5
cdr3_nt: TGCGCCAGCAGCCAAGCCAGACTAGCCCAAGAGACCCAGTACTTC
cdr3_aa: CASSQARLAQETQYF

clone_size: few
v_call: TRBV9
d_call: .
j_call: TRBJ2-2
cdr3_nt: TGTGCCAGCAGCGTAGGGGGGAGGCGAAACACCGGGGAGCTGTTTTTT
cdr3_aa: CASSVGGRRNTGELFF

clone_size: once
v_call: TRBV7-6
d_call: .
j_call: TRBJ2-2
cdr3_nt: TGTGCCAGCAGCGTACAACCAGTGGAACAGGGTTTTCCCGGGGAGCTGTTTTTT
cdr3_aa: CASSVQPVEQGFPGELFF

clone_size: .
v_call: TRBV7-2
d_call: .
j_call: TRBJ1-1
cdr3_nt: TGTGCCAGCAGCAGATCGGGAGACTCTTCTACTTTCTTT
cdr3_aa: CASSRSGDSSTFF

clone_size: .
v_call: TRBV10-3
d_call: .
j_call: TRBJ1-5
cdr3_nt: TGTGCCATCAGCCGGGAGGAGAATCAGCCCCAGCATTTT
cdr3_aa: CAISREENQPQHF

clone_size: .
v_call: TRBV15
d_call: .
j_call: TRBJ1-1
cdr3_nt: TGTGCCACCAGCAGGTTAGTTAACACTGAAGCTTTCTTT
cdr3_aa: CATSRLVNTEAFF

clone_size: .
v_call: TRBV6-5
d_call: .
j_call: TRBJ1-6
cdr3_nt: TGTGCCAGCAGTTACAAAGGACCATTAGATAATTCACCCCTCCACTTT
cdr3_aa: CASSYKGPLDNSPLHF

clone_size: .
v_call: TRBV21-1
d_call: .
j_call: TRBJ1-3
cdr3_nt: TGTGCCAGCAGCGAGAACTCTGGAAACACCATATATTTT
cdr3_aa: CASSENSGNTIYF

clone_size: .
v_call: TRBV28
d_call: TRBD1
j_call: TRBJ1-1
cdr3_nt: TGTGCCAGCAGTTACAGGGGGCATACTGAAGCTTTCTTT
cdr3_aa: CASSYRGHTEAFF

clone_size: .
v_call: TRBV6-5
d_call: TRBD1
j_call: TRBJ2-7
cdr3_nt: TGTGCCAGCCGACACGGACAGGGCCCCTACGAGCAGTACTTC
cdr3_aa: CASRHGQGPYEQYF

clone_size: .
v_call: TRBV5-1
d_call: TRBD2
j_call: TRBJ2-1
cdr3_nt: TGCGCCAGCAGCGCCAGACTAGCGGGAAGCTACAATGAGCAGTTCTTC
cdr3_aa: CASSARLAGSYNEQFF

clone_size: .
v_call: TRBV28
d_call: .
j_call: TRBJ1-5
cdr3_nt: TGTGCCAGCAGGGTCGGGGACGGGCTCCAGCATTTT
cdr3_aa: CASRVGDGLQHF

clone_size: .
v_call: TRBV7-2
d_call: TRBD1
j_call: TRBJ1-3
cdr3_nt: TGTGCCAGCAGCTCGGACAGGGGCTCTGGAAACACCATATATTTT
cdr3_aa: CASSSDRGSGNTIYF

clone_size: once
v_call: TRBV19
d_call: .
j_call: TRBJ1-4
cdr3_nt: TGTGCCAGTAGGCAGGAAGAAAAACTGTTTTTT
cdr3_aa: CASRQEEKLFF

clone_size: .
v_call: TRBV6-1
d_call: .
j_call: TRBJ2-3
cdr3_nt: TGTGCCAGCAGCCCGCGGGGGCTTGGGGATACGCAGTATTTT
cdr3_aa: CASSPRGLGDTQYF

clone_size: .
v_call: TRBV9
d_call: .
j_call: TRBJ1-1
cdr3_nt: TGTGCCAGCAGCGGAAAGCCAATGATGAGGGGGAACACTGAAGCTTTCTTT
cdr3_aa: CASSGKPMMRGNTEAFF

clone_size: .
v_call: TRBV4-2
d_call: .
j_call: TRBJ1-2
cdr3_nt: TGTGCCAGCAGCCCGGGACCGCCAACACAGTATGGCTACACCTTC
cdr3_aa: CASSPGPPTQYGYTF